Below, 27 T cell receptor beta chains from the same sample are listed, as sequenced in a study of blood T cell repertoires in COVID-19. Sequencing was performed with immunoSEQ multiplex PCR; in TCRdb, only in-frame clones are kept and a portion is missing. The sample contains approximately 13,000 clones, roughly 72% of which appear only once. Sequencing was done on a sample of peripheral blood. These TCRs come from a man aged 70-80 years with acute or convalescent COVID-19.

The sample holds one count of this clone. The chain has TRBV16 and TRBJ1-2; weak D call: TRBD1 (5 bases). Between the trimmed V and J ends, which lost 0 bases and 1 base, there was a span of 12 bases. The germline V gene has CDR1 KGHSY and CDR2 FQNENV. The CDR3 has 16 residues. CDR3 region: CASSQSSNRLNYGYTF. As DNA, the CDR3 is TGTGCCAGCAGCCAATCGTCAAACAGGCTTAACTATGGCTACACCTTC.

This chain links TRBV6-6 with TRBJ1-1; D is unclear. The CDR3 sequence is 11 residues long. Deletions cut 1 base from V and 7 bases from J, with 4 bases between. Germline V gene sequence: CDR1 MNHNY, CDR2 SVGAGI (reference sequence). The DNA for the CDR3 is TGTGCCAGCAGTTACTACAGTGAAGCTTTCTTT. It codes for CASSYYSEAFF.

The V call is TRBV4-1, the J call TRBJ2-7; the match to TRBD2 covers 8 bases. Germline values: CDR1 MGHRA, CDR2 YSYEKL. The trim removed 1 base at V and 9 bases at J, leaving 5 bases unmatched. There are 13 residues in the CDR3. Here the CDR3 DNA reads TGCGCCAGCAGCCAAGGTCCCCTAGCGGGGCAGTACTTC. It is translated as CASSQGPLAGQYF.

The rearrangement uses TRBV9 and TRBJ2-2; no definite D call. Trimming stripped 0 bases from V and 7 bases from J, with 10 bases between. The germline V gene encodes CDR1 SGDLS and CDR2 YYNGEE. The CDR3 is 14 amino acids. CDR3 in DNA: TGTGCCAGCAGCGTAGTATCAACAGACGGGGAGCTGTTTTTT. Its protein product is CASSVVSTDGELFF. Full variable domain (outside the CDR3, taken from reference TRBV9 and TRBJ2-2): DSGVTQTPKHLITATGQRVTLRCSPRSGDLSVYWYQQSLDQGLQFLIQYYNGEERAKGNILERFSAQQFPDLHSELNLSSLELGDSALYFCASSVVSTDGELFFGEGSRLTVL.

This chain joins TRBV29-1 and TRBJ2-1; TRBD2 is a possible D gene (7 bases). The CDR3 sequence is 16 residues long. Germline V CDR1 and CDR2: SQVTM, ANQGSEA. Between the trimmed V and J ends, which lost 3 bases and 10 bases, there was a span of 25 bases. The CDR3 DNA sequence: TGCAGCGTTGATGGGGGGCGCGGGAGAATGCAGAAGGAGCAGTTCTTC. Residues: CSVDGGRGRMQKEQFF.

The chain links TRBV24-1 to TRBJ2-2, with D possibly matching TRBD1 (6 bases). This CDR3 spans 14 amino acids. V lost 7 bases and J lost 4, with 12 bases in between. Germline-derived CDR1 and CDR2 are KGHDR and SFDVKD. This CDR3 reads CATRGVGGTGELFF. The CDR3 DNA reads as TGTGCCACCAGAGGTGTAGGGGGCACCGGGGAGCTGTTTTTT.

Here the CDR3 DNA reads TGTGCCATCAGTGAAACCGGGAGGGCCAACAATGAGCAGTTCTTC. Its protein product is CAISETGRANNEQFF. V is TRBV10-3 and J is TRBJ2-1; 8 nucleotides line up with TRBD2. V gave up 3 bases and J gave up 5 bases; unmatched junction bases: 6. The CDR3 spans 15 residues. CDR1 ENHRY and CDR2 SYGVKD come from the germline V gene.

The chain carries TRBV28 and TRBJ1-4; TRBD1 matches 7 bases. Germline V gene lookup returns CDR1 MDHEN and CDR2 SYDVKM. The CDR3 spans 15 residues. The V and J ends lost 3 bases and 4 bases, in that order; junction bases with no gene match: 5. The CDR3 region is CASSLGQSFNEKLFF. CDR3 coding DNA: TGTGCCAGCAGTTTGGGACAGAGCTTTAATGAAAAACTGTTTTTT.

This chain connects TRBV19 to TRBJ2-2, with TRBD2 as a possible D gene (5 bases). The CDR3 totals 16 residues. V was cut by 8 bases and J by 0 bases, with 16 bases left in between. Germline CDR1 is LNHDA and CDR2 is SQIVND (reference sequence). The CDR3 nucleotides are TGTGCCAGTGTACCCCCGGAGCGGCCGAACACCGGGGAGCTGTTTTTT. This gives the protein CASVPPERPNTGELFF.

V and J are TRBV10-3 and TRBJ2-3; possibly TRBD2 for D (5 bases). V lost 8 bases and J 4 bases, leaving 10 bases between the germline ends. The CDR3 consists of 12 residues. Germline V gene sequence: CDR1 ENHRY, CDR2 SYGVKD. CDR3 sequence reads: CAIGEGADTQYF. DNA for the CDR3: TGTGCCATCGGAGAGGGCGCAGATACGCAGTATTTT.

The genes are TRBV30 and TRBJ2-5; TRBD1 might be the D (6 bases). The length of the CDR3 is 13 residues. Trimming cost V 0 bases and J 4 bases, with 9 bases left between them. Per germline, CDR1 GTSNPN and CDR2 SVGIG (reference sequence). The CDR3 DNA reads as TGTGCCTGGAGTGTACTCAGGGGAGAGACCCAGTACTTC. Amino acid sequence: CAWSVLRGETQYF.

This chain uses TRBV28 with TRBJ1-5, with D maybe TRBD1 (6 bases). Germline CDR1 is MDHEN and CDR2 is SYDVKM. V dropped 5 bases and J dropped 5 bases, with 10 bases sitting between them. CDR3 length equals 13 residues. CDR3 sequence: CASSNYRDQPQHF. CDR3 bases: TGTGCCAGCAGTAACTACAGGGATCAGCCCCAGCATTTT.

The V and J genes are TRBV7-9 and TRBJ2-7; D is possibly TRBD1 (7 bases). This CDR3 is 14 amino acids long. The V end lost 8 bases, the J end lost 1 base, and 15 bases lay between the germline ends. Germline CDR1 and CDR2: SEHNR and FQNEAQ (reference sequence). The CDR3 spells CASSKEGASYEQYF. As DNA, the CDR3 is TGTGCCAGCTCCAAGGAGGGGGCATCCTACGAGCAGTACTTC. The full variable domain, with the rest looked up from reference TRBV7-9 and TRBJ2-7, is DTGVSQNPRHKITKRGQNVTFRCDPISEHNRLYWYRQTLGQGPEFLTYFQNEAQLEKSRLLSDRFSAERPKGSFSTLEIQRTEQGDSAMYLCASSKEGASYEQYFGPGTRLTVT.

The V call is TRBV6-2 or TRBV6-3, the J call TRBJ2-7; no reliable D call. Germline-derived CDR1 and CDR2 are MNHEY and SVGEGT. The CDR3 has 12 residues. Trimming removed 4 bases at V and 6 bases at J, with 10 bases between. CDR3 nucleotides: TGTGCCAGCAGTTCTCCTACTCTCGAGCAGTACTTC. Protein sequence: CASSSPTLEQYF.

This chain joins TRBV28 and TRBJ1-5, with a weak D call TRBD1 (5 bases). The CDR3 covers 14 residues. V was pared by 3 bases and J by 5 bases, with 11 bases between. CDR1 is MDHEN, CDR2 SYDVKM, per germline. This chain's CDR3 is CASSLGGTDQPQHF. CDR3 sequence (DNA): TGTGCCAGCAGTTTGGGGGGGACCGATCAGCCCCAGCATTTT.

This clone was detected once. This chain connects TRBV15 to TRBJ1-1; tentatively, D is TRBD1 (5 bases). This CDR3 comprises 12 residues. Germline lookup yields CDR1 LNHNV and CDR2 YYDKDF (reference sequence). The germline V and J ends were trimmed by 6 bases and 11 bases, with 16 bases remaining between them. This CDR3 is CATRSGAGGAFF. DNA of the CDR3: TGTGCCACCAGGTCCGGGGCCGGGGGGGCTTTCTTT. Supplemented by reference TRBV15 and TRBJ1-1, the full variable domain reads DAMVIQNPRYQVTQFGKPVTLSCSQTLNHNVMYWYQQKSSQAPKLLFHYYDKDFNNEADTPDNFQSRRPNTSFCFLDIRSPGLGDTAMYLCATRSGAGGAFFGQGTRLTVV.

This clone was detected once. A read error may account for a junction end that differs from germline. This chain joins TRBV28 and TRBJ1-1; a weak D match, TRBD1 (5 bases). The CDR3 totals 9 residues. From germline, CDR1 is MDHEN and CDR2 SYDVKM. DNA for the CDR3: TGTGCCAGCAGTTTAACGGGGGAGTGG. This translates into CASSLTGEW.

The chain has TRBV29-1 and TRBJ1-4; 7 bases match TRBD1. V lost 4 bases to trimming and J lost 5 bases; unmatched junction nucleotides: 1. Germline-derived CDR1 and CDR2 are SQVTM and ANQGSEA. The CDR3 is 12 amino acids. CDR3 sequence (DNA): TGCAGCGTTGTACAGGGGAATGAAAAACTGTTTTTT. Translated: CSVVQGNEKLFF.

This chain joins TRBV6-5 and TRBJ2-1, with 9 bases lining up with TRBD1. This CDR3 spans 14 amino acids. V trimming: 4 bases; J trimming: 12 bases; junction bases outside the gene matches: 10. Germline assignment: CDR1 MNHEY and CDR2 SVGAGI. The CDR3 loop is CASSSGTGFGGQFF. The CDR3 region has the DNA TGTGCCAGCAGTTCTGGGACAGGGTTTGGGGGGCAGTTCTTC.

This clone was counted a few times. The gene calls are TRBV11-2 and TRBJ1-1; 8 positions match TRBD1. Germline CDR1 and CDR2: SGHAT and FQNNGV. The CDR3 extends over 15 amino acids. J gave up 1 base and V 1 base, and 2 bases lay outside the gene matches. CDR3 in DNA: TGTGCCAGCAGCTTAGGGGGGACAGGGAACACTGAAGCTTTCTTT. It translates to CASSLGGTGNTEAFF.

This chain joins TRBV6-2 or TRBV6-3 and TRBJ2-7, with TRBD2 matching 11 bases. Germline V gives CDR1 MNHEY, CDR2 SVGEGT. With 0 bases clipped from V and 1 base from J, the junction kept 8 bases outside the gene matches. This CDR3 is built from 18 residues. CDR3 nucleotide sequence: TGTGCCAGCAGTTACTCGCCTCTAGCGGGGGGCCAGTCCTACGAGCAGTACTTC. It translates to CASSYSPLAGGQSYEQYF.

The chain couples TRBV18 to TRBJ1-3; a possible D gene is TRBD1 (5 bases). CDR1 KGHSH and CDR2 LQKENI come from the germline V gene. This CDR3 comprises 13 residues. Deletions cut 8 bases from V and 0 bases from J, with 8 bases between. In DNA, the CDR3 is TGTGCCAGCCGACAGAGCTCTGGAAACACCATATATTTT. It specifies CASRQSSGNTIYF.

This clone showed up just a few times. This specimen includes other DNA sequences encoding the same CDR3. CDR3 nucleotide sequence: TGTGCCAGCAGTAAGAGACAGGGGGTTCGAAGGGCTTTCTTT. This gives the protein CASSKRQGVRRAFF. This chain links TRBV6-5 with TRBJ1-1, with 9 positions matching TRBD1. The CDR3 is 14 amino acids. Germline V gives CDR1 MNHEY, CDR2 SVGAGI. V lost 5 bases to trimming and J lost 11 bases; unmatched junction nucleotides: 12.

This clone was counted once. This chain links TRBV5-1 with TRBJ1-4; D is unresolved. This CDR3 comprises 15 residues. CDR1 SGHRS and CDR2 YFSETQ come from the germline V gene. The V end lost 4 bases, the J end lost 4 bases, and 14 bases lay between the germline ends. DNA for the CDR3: TGCGCCAGCAGCCCGACAACAGCCTTTAATGAAAAACTGTTTTTT. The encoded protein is CASSPTTAFNEKLFF.

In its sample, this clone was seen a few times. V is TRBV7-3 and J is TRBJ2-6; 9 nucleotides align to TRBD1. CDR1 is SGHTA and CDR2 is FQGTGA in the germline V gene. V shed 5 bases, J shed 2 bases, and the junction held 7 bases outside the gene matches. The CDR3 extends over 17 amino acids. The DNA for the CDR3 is TGTGCCAGCAGCCACAATACAGGGGGCGCTGGGGCCAACGTCCTGACTTTC. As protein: CASSHNTGGAGANVLTF.

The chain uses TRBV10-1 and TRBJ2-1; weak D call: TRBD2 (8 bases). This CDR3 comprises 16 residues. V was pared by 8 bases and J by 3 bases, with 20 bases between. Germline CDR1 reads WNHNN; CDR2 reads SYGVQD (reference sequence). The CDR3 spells CASGKGAAGVYNEQFF. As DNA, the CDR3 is TGCGCCAGCGGAAAGGGGGCAGCGGGAGTCTACAATGAGCAGTTCTTC.

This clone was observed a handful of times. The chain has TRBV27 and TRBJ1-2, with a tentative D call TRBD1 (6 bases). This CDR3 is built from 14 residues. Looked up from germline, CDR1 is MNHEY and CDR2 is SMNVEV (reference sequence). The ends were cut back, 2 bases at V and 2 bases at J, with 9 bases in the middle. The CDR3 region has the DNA TGTGCCAGCAGTTTACGGGACACCAACTATGGCTACACCTTC. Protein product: CASSLRDTNYGYTF.